The entry below gives a single T cell receptor beta chain sequence along with its context. Its target antigen remains unknown. No base qualities exist here, and no much larger clone lies one base off it. The data were taken from a study of shared clonotypes between healthy human individuals (dated by TCRdb to about 2020). Notes on the research overall: Three men and a couple of women, aged 18 to 49 years, made up the cohort. To increase sequencing depth and limit assay-specific biases, different laboratories used diverse techniques to prepare libraries and sequence TCR repertoires. Per donor, three plates each were used for CD4 naive and CD4 memory, two for CD8 naive, and one for CD8 memory. To estimate repertoire size and how much clonotypes are shared between individuals, the study performed deep sequencing of blood TCR repertoires from a handful of healthy adults. Between about 0.9 and 10 billion PBMCs per donor were obtained by leukapheresis. Study-wide findings and limitations: Rarefaction of sorted-subset datasets indicated incomplete sequencing despite the large sequencing depth. Estimated clonotype richness was generally larger for naive than for memory subsets. Compared with non-shared clonotypes, the clonotypes found in all four sorted-subset donors had higher generation probabilities. When a handful of donors were compared, the shared fraction of clonotypes was about 5.4% for naive CD4, about 4% for naive CD8, more than 2% for memory CD4, and under 0.5% for memory CD8. Pairwise subsampling indicated that sequencing depth was expected to affect the degree of clonotype sharing among donors. Because the study included only a small number of donors, the genetic and exposure-history diversity represented was limited. Sampling was restricted to blood, and TCR repertoires in tissues likely differ from the TCR repertoires found in blood.

The CDR3 runs 18 amino acids, cysteine and phenylalanine included. The sequence is cut down to CDR3 DNA, 54 bases in frame from base 1. V drops 0 bases and J drops 4 bases, leaving 22 bases in between. The CDR1 and CDR2 encoded by the germline V gene are SGHTS and YDEGEE. Using the deep immunoSEQ assay, TCR CDR3 regions were amplified from genomic DNA by multiplex PCR. Genomic DNA extracted from each cell subset was distributed evenly over all wells of several immunoSEQ 96-well plates, and each plate served as one replicate. For sorted subsets, each replicate PCR was loaded with approximately 190 ng genomic DNA, equivalent to 25,000 to 35,000 T cell genomes. Purified libraries were quantified with a Qubit 3.0 fluorometer, sized on a Bioanalyzer 2100, and re-quantified with the KAPA Library Quantification kit. Every immunoSEQ 96-well plate was sequenced on a dedicated single-read 150-cycle Illumina NextSeq 550 flow cell. Under the source paper's analysis protocol: Because only junctional sequences without quality scores were contained in the immunoSEQ output, filtering matching that applied to full-length reads could not be performed. Sequences were annotated with PyIR, a Python wrapper for IgBLAST v1.9, and V/J genes and CDR3 were assigned using IMGT germline references. Reads were removed for weak V/J assignments (E-value above 1e-6), missing CDR3, stop codons, out-of-frame junctions, or ambiguous translated residues. V3J clonotypes were defined as sequences sharing the same inferred V gene, J gene, and CDR3 amino acid sequence. Percentage overlap between repertoires was calculated by dividing the number of shared unique clonotypes by the size of the smaller repertoire. Richness of each repertoire was evaluated using RTK rarefaction, the Chao1 estimator, and Recon v2.1 estimates of unobserved clonotypes. For all TCRbeta clonotypes obtained by the gDNA method from several donors, generation probabilities were computed with OLGA. TCRdb retrieved this table from immuneACCESS and kept in-frame rearrangements only. Not all clones are present; in checked studies, unresolved V genes account for under half, and no reason is known for the remainder. The D gene and trimming were derived from the DNA, and the V and J assignments and clone size from that table. The sample table holds roughly 1,100,000 clones, of which 70% to 80% were seen once. Together, the top ten hold approximately 1.5% of the sample.

The donors were healthy, HIV-negative adults with no recently reported acute infections or vaccinations. All donors were Caucasian adults living in Nashville, Tennessee, USA. CD4+ T cells were enriched through magnetic negative selection, after which naive cells were positively selected on CD45RA and the remaining negative fraction served as the memory subset. Blood was collected by leukapheresis, and PBMCs were isolated by Ficoll-Histopaque density gradient centrifugation and then cryopreserved in liquid nitrogen vapor phase. Analytical flow cytometry was used to check the purity and quantity of each magnetically sorted T cell population. Each sorted fraction had its genomic DNA isolated and then quantified by UV absorbance on a Nanodrop 2000c.

Sample: memory CD4+ T cells sorted from blood. In light of the paper, this sample's cell subset or site label describes: CD45RA-negative fraction. The clonotype comes from a man aged 18 to 29 in good health. This chain joins TRBV5-8 to TRBJ1-1, with the D gene not clear enough to name. The CDR3 protein sequence reads: CASSLGVKGSKRITEAFF. The bases read TGTGCCAGCAGCTTGGGGGTGAAGGGATCTAAGAGGATCACTGAAGCTTTCTTT. The variable domain in full, with residues beyond the CDR3 obtained from the reference TRBV5-8 and TRBJ1-1 genes, is EAGVTQSPTHLIKTRGQQATLRCSPISGHTSVYWYQQALGLGLQFLLWYDEGEERNRGNFPPRFSGRQFPNYSSELNVNALELEDSALYLCASSLGVKGSKRITEAFFGQGTRLTVV.